This TCR beta chain was retrieved from a study of T cell changes during pregnancy in multiple sclerosis. CDR3 size: 13 residues. CDR1 and CDR2 from the germline V gene are SNHLY and FYNNEI. Trimming cost V 6 bases and J 4 bases, with 12 bases left between them. Sequencing was performed with immunoSEQ multiplex PCR; in TCRdb, only in-frame clones are kept and a portion is missing. The table has 85,000 to 90,000 clones, 85% to 95% seen once. The rearrangement joins TRBV2 to TRBJ1-1; D uncertain. The TCR originated in a female donor in good health, enrolled as a control in a pregnancy study. This specimen consisted of peripheral blood, obtained in the first trimester of pregnancy. CDR3 region: CASRGSSSTEAFF. The CDR3 DNA reads TGTGCCAGCAGGGGCTCGAGCTCCACTGAAGCTTTCTTT. The full variable domain, rest sourced from reference TRBV2 and TRBJ1-1, is EPEVTQTPSHQVTQMGQEVILRCVPISNHLYFYWYRQILGQKVEFLVSFYNNEISEKSEIFDDQFSVERPDGSNFTLKIRSTKLEDSAMYFCASRGSSSTEAFFGQGTRLTVV.